This T cell receptor beta chain was found in a study of T cell changes during pregnancy in multiple sclerosis. Per germline, CDR1 MRHNA and CDR2 SNTAGT. This CDR3 has 16 amino acids. J gave up 5 bases and V 4 bases, and 10 bases lay outside the gene matches. Libraries were prepared by immunoSEQ multiplex PCR; TCRdb keeps only in-frame clonotypes and omits some of them. The sample has 95,000 to 150,000 clones; approximately 93% are singletons. The sequence was collected from a female donor with multiple sclerosis, enrolled in a pregnancy study. V and J are TRBV6-4 and TRBJ2-3; 9 bases map to TRBD2. The starting material was peripheral blood, obtained before pregnancy. Here the CDR3 reads CASSGSERGEGDTQYF. CDR3 DNA: TGTGCCAGCAGTGGTTCGGAGCGGGGGGAGGGAGATACGCAGTATTTT.